The clone carrying this T cell receptor beta chain was observed many times. Its specificity is not known. Trimming removed 2 bases at V and 8 bases at J, with 19 bases between. Germline lookup yields CDR1 SGHTA and CDR2 FQGTGA. This CDR3 has 17 amino acids. The authors produced TCR alpha and TCR beta cDNA libraries with sample barcodes and UMIs by 5'RACE using constant-segment primers. TCRdb passed the 5' RACE reads through MiXCR, listing each CDR3 protein once. Here the sample spans approximately 570,000 distinct CDR3 sequences, roughly 18% being singletons. The data originate from a study of T-cell memory formation after mild COVID-19. In the study overall: Clustering of TCRs was largely donor specific. The study's findings and limits: Contracting CD4+ clones were located mainly in CM and EM, and CD8+ clones in EMRA.

The TCR was taken from an adult woman who had mild COVID-19 (a few samples of this study predate the infection). Cell type and time point are not known. The sample consisted of PBMCs or a T cell subset sorted from them (not recorded which). The chain has TRBV7-3 and TRBJ1-6, with D tentatively TRBD1 (5 bases). CDR3 region: CASSLGIGPRGDSPLHF. As DNA, the CDR3 is TGTGCCAGCAGCTTAGGGATCGGCCCTCGGGGGGATTCACCCCTCCACTTT.